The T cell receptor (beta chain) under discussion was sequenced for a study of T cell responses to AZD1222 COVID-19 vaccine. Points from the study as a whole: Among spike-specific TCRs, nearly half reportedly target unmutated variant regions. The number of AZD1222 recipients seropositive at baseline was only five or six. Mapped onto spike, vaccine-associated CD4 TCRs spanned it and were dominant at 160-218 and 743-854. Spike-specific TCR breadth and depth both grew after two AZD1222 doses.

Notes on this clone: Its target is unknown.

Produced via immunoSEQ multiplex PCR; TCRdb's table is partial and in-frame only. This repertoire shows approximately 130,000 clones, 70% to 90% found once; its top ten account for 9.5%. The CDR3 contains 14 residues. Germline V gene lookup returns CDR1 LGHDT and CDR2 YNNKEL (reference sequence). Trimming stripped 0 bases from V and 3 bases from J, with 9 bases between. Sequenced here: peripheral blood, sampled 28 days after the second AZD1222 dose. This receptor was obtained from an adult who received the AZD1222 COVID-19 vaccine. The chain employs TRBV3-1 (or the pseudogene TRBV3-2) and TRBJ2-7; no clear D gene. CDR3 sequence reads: CASSQDYTLYEQYF. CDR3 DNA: TGTGCCAGCAGCCAAGACTATACGCTCTACGAGCAGTACTTC.